This TCR beta chain stems from a study of blood T cell repertoires in COVID-19. Assay: immunoSEQ multiplex PCR; the TCRdb copy retains only in-frame clones and omits some. The data contain 150,000 to 200,000 clones, just under 90% of them singletons. Patients of the Seattle cohort, enrolled during active infection, were followed longitudinally. The specimen sequenced was peripheral blood. The clonotype was recovered from a woman aged 70-85 years with COVID-19, enrolled during active disease.

The CDR3 bases are TGTGCCAGCAGCCCCCGACTAGCGGGTACCACAGATACGCAGTATTTT. Translated, it gives CASSPRLAGTTDTQYF. V is TRBV6-6 and J is TRBJ2-3, with 10 positions matching TRBD2. The V gene end was trimmed by 6 bases and the J gene end by 2 bases; junction bases not matched to a gene: 8. The CDR3 has 16 amino acids. Germline V gene data show CDR1 as MNHNY and CDR2 as SVGAGI (reference sequence).